The 12 T cell receptor beta chains in this list originate from one sample, sequenced in a study of breast tumors, draining lymph nodes, adjacent tissues. Via MiXCR, TCRdb re-called the multiplex PCR reads, giving one row per CDR3 protein. Counted here are approximately 40,000 distinct CDR3 sequences, approximately 37% occurring once; the ten biggest clones make up 11%. Material: breast tumor tissue. These receptors all stem from a female donor with breast cancer. Some clones in this sample may be carry-over from other donors' samples.

As concerns this clonotype: One base away lies a much larger clone, so this may be a sequencing read error. This rearrangement joins TRBV12-5 to TRBJ2-2, with 8 bases aligning to TRBD2. CDR1 is LGHNT and CDR2 is FRNRAP in the germline V gene. The CDR3 totals 17 residues. This chain's CDR3 is CAGGAPGGRFNTGELFF. In nucleotides, the CDR3 is TGTGCTGGTGGTGCCCCGGGCGGGAGGTTTAACACCGGGGAGCTGTTTTTT. The variable domain in full, completed from reference TRBV12-5 and TRBJ2-2, reads DARVTQTPRHKVTEMGQEVTMRCQPILGHNTVFWYRQTMMQGLELLAYFRNRAPLDDSGMPKDRFSAEMPDATLATLKIQPSEPRDSAVYFCAGGAPGGRFNTGELFFGEGSRLTVL.

Note on this clonotype: A much bigger clone sits one base away, suggesting this may be a read error. V and J are TRBV11-1 and TRBJ2-3, with D unresolved. The germline CDR1 and CDR2 sequences are SGHAT and FQDESV (reference sequence). CDR3 length: 13 residues. V shed 2 bases and J shed 4 bases, with 7 bases lying between them. The CDR3 DNA is TGTGCCAGCAGCTTAAGATTGGCAGATACGCAGTATTTT. It translates to CASSLRLADTQYF.

At least ten counts were recorded for this clonotype. V and J are TRBV7-8 and TRBJ2-2; D unclear. Germline values: CDR1 SGHVS, CDR2 FQNEAQ. The CDR3 sequence is 13 residues long. Trimming pared 3 bases from V and 6 bases from J, leaving 8 bases between. The CDR3 sequence is CASSLDRAGELFF. CDR3 DNA sequence: TGTGCCAGCAGCTTGGACCGTGCCGGGGAGCTGTTTTTT.

This clonotype has a count of ten or more. J is TRBJ2-1 and V is TRBV11-2; 15 bases agree with TRBD2. Germline-derived CDR1 and CDR2 are SGHAT and FQNNGV. This CDR3 is 16 amino acids long. V shed 5 bases and J 4 bases; nucleotides not matched to a gene: 3. The CDR3 DNA reads TGTGCCAGCAGCCCAGGACTAGCGGGAGGGTACAATGAGCAGTTCTTC. This gives the protein CASSPGLAGGYNEQFF.

This clonotype occurred many times. V usage is TRBV7-9 and J usage is TRBJ2-5, with D perhaps being TRBD1 or TRBD2 (5 bases each). Trimming cost V 2 bases and J 4 bases, with 8 bases left between them. The CDR3 has 13 residues. Germline V CDR1 and CDR2: SEHNR, FQNEAQ (reference sequence). The CDR3 here is CASSLSGTETQYF. In DNA, the CDR3 is TGTGCCAGCAGCTTATCCGGGACAGAGACCCAGTACTTC.

The chain couples TRBV24-1 to TRBJ2-7; D ambiguous. Trimming pared 0 bases from V and 2 bases from J, leaving 10 bases between. The CDR3 contains 15 residues. Germline V gene sequence: CDR1 KGHDR, CDR2 SFDVKD. Written as DNA, the CDR3 is TGTGCCACCAGTGATTTGTCAGGTGATCCCTACGAGCAGTACTTC. Encoded protein: CATSDLSGDPYEQYF.

This clonotype was observed at least ten times. The chain carries TRBV20-1 and TRBJ2-1, with 15 nucleotides matching TRBD2. Germline lookup yields CDR1 DFQATT and CDR2 SNEGSKA (reference sequence). CDR3 size: 19 residues. Unmatched junction bases numbered 16, after V lost 3 bases and J lost 7 bases. The CDR3 DNA reads as TGCAGTGCTAGTTTTTCAGCGTCATCAGGACTAGCGGGAGGGAATGAGCAGTTCTTC. It encodes CSASFSASSGLAGGNEQFF.

This clonotype was observed many times. The gene calls are TRBV6-6 and TRBJ2-7; 11 bases line up with TRBD2. Germline V gene data show CDR1 as MNHNY and CDR2 as SVGAGI (reference sequence). The CDR3 totals 13 residues. V trimming: 10 bases; J trimming: 1 base; junction bases outside the gene matches: 3. The CDR3 bases are TGTGCCATCGGGACTAGCGGATCCTACGAGCAGTACTTC. This gives the protein CAIGTSGSYEQYF.

The sample holds many counts of this clonotype. The genes are TRBV4-1 and TRBJ2-2; D unresolved. The CDR3 loop spans 15 amino acids. CDR1 is MGHRA, CDR2 YSYEKL, per germline. Trimming pared 0 bases from V and 6 bases from J, leaving 11 bases between. CDR3 region: CASSQEARVAGELFF. DNA for the CDR3: TGCGCCAGCAGCCAAGAAGCGCGTGTCGCCGGGGAGCTGTTTTTT.

A remark on this clonotype: Given a much more abundant clone one base away, this may be a read error. The chain joins TRBV6-6 to TRBJ1-5; D is undetermined. V shed 8 bases and J shed 0 bases, with 14 bases lying between them. This CDR3 has 15 amino acids. Looked up from germline, CDR1 is MNHNY and CDR2 is SVGAGI (reference sequence). This CDR3 reads CASGLTWGSNQPQHF. As DNA, the CDR3 is TGTGCCAGCGGCCTAACCTGGGGTAGCAATCAGCCCCAGCATTTT.

The chain uses TRBV19 and TRBJ2-1, with 7 nucleotides matching TRBD1. With 7 bases clipped from V and 3 bases from J, the junction kept 9 bases outside the gene matches. Germline lookup yields CDR1 LNHDA and CDR2 SQIVND (reference sequence). The CDR3 loop spans 15 amino acids. CDR3 sequence: CASTPRTGSYNEQFF. The CDR3 DNA reads TGTGCCAGTACCCCCAGGACAGGCAGCTACAATGAGCAGTTCTTC.

The sample holds many counts of this clonotype. The chain joins TRBV6-1 to TRBJ2-3; the match to TRBD2 covers 12 bases. Germline V gene lookup returns CDR1 MNHNS and CDR2 SASEGT. V lost 5 bases, J lost 5 bases, and 5 bases stayed unmatched. This CDR3 has 15 amino acids. The CDR3 DNA sequence: TGTGCCAGCAGTACTAGCGGGAGGCGGGGAGATACGCAGTATTTT. Its translation: CASSTSGRRGDTQYF.